The 5 T cell receptor beta chains below were found in one sample sequenced in a study of blood T cell repertoires in COVID-19. The repertoire was sequenced with immunoSEQ multiplex PCR; TCRdb's copy has only in-frame clones and lacks some. Of a few hundred thousand clones listed, around 92% are singletons. The sample consisted of PBMCs or T cells enriched from blood (not recorded which). The source is a woman in her 50s who had been exposed to COVID-19.

The chain is built from TRBV15 and TRBJ1-5; 8 nucleotides align to TRBD1. The CDR3 runs to 15 residues. CDR1 is LNHNV and CDR2 is YYDKDF in the germline V gene (reference sequence). V lost 3 bases, J lost 3 bases, and 4 bases stayed unmatched. The CDR3 is CATSSGQGNNQPQHF. The CDR3 bases are TGTGCCACCAGCAGTGGACAGGGTAACAATCAGCCCCAGCATTTT.

This chain uses TRBV6-1 with TRBJ1-1; D is unresolved. The CDR3 is made up of 15 amino acids. V dropped 1 base and J dropped 4 bases, with 13 bases sitting between them. Germline values: CDR1 MNHNS, CDR2 SASEGT. The CDR3 reads CASSEERGLSTEAFF. The CDR3 DNA reads TGTGCCAGCAGTGAAGAGAGAGGGTTAAGCACTGAAGCTTTCTTT.

The chain uses TRBV4-1 and TRBJ1-6; 7 nucleotides match TRBD1. The CDR3 has 16 residues. Germline CDR1 MGHRA, CDR2 YSYEKL. Germline trimming cut 1 base from V and 5 bases from J; bases unmatched to any gene: 5. CDR3 nucleotides: TGCGCCAGCAGCCAAGGTGTAGGGGGCAATAATTCACCCCTCCACTTT. It translates to CASSQGVGGNNSPLHF.

CDR3: CASSLGAANQPQHF. CDR3 nucleotide sequence: TGTGCCAGCAGCTTGGGGGCCGCCAATCAGCCCCAGCATTTT. This sequence joins TRBV5-6 and TRBJ1-5; no reliable D call. The V and J ends lost 0 bases and 3 bases respectively, with 7 bases between them. The CDR3 is made up of 14 amino acids. Germline loops: CDR1 SGHDT, CDR2 YYEEEE. The full variable domain, completed using reference TRBV5-6 and TRBJ1-5, is DAGVTQSPTHLIKTRGQQVTLRCSPKSGHDTVSWYQQALGQGPQFIFQYYEEEERQRGNFPDRFSGHQFPNYSSELNVNALLLGDSALYLCASSLGAANQPQHFGDGTRLSIL.

V and J are TRBV2 and TRBJ1-1; tentatively, D is TRBD1 (6 bases). Deletions cut 6 bases from V and 4 bases from J, with 15 bases between. The CDR3 sequence is 14 residues long. Germline V gene data show CDR1 as SNHLY and CDR2 as FYNNEI. Written as DNA, the CDR3 is TGTGCCAGCAGAGGGGACACGGCAATCACTGAAGCTTTCTTT. This gives the protein CASRGDTAITEAFF.